This T cell receptor (beta chain) was profiled in a study of blood T cell repertoires in COVID-19. V lost 2 bases and J 3 bases, leaving 10 bases between the germline ends. The CDR3 is 15 amino acids. Germline V gene sequence: CDR1 LGHNA, CDR2 YSLEER. Original data processing: Reference gene primers were amplified, and this amplification served to estimate nucleated cell counts. Clones were sequenced by immunoSEQ multiplex PCR, and TCRdb holds only the in-frame ones, with some missing. From that table come the V and J calls and clone size; the DNA was used to work out D and trimming. The sample holds 250,000 to 300,000 clones, around 90% seen once. Adults between about 18 and 95 years of age took part from under 30 US areas.

Material for sequencing was PBMCs or T cells enriched from blood (not recorded which). This TCR was recovered from a woman under 40 who had recovered from COVID-19. V is TRBV4-3 and J is TRBJ2-2; D is possibly TRBD2 (6 bases). CDR3 sequence reads: CASSQRDFDTGELFF. The CDR3 nucleotides are TGCGCCAGCAGCCAACGGGACTTCGACACCGGGGAGCTGTTTTTT.